One T cell receptor beta chain is described in this entry. This clonotype was seen only a few times. Its binding antigen is unknown. The input lacks base qualities; no much larger clone sits a single base away. The treatment or condition label of this sample denotes: allogeneic hematopoietic cell transplantation with graft depleted of TCRalphabeta T cells and CD19 B cells. TCRalphabeta/CD19-depleted allogeneic hematopoietic cell grafts were given to the transplant recipients, all of whom were children. The library relied on PCR. Sequencing used an Illumina HiSeq 2500. TCR libraries were prepared with molecular barcoding, using unique molecular identifiers to normalize TCRbeta repertoire quantification. TCRdb ran its own pipeline on the public reads, namely fastp trimming at Q25 and MiXCR clone calling, and kept in-frame beta chains. Here each entry gathers all rows of one CDR3 protein and keeps the most common genes and DNA. The sample includes about 580,000 distinct CDR3 sequences, with 23% observed a single time. Roughly 15% of the sample goes to the ten largest clones.

The source of the sample is a study of T-cell reconstitution after alpha-beta-depleted transplantation in children (dated by TCRdb to about 2016). Background on the whole study: T-cell immune reconstitution after TCRalphabeta/CD19-depleted allogeneic hematopoietic cell transplantation in children was quantitatively tracked in the study by means of TCR repertoire profiling. General conclusions and limits of the study: Hyperexpanded clone frequencies declined over subsequent months; after one year, T-cell counts and TCRbeta diversity were mostly attributed to newly produced T cells. In some patients, high TCRbeta diversity at day 60 was attributed to recipient T cells and intrathymic progenitors that had survived conditioning. The apparently early recovery of alphabetaT-cell counts about two months after transplant reportedly depended on only several hundred rapidly expanded clones that came from non-depleted graft cells.

The CDR3 runs 15 amino acids, cysteine and phenylalanine included. Left in the record is the CDR3 DNA by itself, 45 bases read in frame from the first base. Looking up the germline V gene yields CDR1 SQVTM and CDR2 ANQGSEA. V is cut back by 0 bases and J by 8 bases, with 9 bases in the junction unmatched. In this chain, TRBV29-1 is recombined with TRBJ1-4; TRBD1 fits 7 bases in the junction. The clonotype was recovered from a boy under two years old who had a stem cell transplant for acute myeloid leukemia, so the T cells may come from the graft donor. Sequencing used PBMCs, mostly from graft donor cells, obtained 360 days after TCRalphabeta/CD19-depleted stem cell transplant. The nucleotides are TGCAGCGTTGAAGATCGAAACAGGGGTTTCGAAAAACTGTTTTTT. The encoded protein is CSVEDRNRGFEKLFF.